Sequencing of this T cell receptor beta chain was carried out in a study of blood T cells in healthy people across ages. Study-level findings and limits: Researchers judged that diversity estimates from one million T cells fell short of true values.

On this clonotype: Its antigen is unidentified.

A second PCR, run for roughly 6 to 11 cycles, used a sample-barcoded 5' primer plus a J-beta primer mix. TCRdb re-analysed the 5' RACE reads in MiXCR, keeping a single row per CDR3 protein. The profile covers hundreds of thousands of distinct CDR3 sequences, with 21% appearing a single time and 3.5% to 4% taken by the ten largest. This TCR was sampled from a man between 65 and 85 years old in good health. Sample: blood.

The CDR3, as DNA: TGTGCCAGCAGCGGGTGGGCAGGGATGAACACTGAAGCTTTCTTT. Encoded protein: CASSGWAGMNTEAFF. V is TRBV7-8 and J is TRBJ1-1; weak D call: TRBD1 (5 bases). Germline lookup yields CDR1 SGHVS and CDR2 FQNEAQ. CDR3 length: 15 residues. Trimming stripped 5 bases from V and 0 bases from J, with 13 bases between.